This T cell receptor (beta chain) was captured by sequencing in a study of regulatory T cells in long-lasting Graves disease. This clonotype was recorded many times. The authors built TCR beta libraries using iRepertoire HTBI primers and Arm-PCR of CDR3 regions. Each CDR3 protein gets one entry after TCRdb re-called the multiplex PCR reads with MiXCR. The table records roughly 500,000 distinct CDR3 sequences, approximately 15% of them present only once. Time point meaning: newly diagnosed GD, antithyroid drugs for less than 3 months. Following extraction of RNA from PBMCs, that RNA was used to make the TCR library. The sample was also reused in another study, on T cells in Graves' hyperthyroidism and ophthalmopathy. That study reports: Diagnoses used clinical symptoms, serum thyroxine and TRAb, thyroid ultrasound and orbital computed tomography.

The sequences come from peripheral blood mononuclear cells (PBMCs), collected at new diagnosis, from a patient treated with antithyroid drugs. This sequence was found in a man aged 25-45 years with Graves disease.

The CDR3 loop reads CSAKPPGYEQYF. The CDR3 region has the DNA TGCAGTGCAAAACCCCCCGGCTACGAGCAGTACTTC. The chain links TRBV20-1 to TRBJ2-7; D is unclear. The CDR3 runs 12 residues. V shed 6 bases and J shed 3 bases, with 12 bases lying between them. Germline V gives CDR1 DFQATT, CDR2 SNEGSKA (reference sequence).